This T cell receptor (beta chain) originates from a study of blood T cells in healthy people across ages. Together with a sample-barcoded 5' primer, a J-beta primer mix was included in a second PCR lasting about 7 to 11 cycles. Every cDNA was tagged by a template-switch adaptor with 12 random nucleotides. TCRdb independently ran MiXCR on the 5' RACE reads; one entry per CDR3 protein. Seen here are roughly 800,000 distinct CDR3 sequences, around 36% observed once, and the top ten hold roughly 13%. Donation came from healthy Caucasian individuals in Russia who were aged roughly 6 to 100. Study results and caveats: Roughly linear declines in TCR beta diversity per million T cells occurred with age.

V trimming: 3 bases; J trimming: 2 bases; junction bases outside the gene matches: 2. Germline V gene data show CDR1 as DFQATT and CDR2 as SNEGSKA (reference sequence). This CDR3 region has 14 residues. This clonotype has at least ten counts. What it binds is not known. The chain recombines TRBV20-1 with TRBJ2-5; 11 bases align to TRBD2. The TCR comes from a man between 18 and 35 years old in good health. The sequencing sample was made of blood. As DNA, the CDR3 is TGCAGTGCTAGTCGACTAGCGGGGCAAGAGACCCAGTACTTC. Translated, it gives CSASRLAGQETQYF.